This T cell receptor beta chain appears in the sequencing data of a study of cytomegalovirus exposure and HLA in healthy donors. With 1 base removed from V and 8 bases from J, the gap between germline ends came to 9 bases. This CDR3 has 13 amino acids. Germline V gene data show CDR1 as GTSNPN and CDR2 as SVGIG (reference sequence). Use of 60 Vbeta and 13 Jbeta primers characterized the PCR. The assay was immunoSEQ multiplex PCR, and TCRdb's table has in-frame clones only and misses some. The table records 95,000 to 150,000 clones, approximately 70% of them present only once. A few counts support this clone.

This rearrangement joins TRBV30 to TRBJ1-6; TRBD1 might be the D (6 bases). The source is a man between 60 and 75 years old in good health and CMV-seropositive. The sequencing sample was made of PBMCs. CDR3 DNA: TGTGCCTGGAGTGGGACAGAGTATTCACCCCTCCACTTT. Its translation: CAWSGTEYSPLHF.